A selection of T cell receptor beta chains follows, all from one sample in a study of CD8 T cells in Susac syndrome. One entry per CDR3 protein, called by TCRdb with MiXCR from the immunoSEQ multiplex PCR reads. The sample lists approximately 270,000 distinct CDR3 sequences; just under 95% were seen once. The specimen was CD4+ T cells from PBMCs. Source of these receptors: a human donor with multiple sclerosis. Each CDR3 is given with its conserved first and last residue. A D gene is named only where the DNA matches it firmly. The size field is filled for only some rows; it gives once, few, many or a size class.

>TRBJ1-5|-|TRBV19|TRBD1
TGTGCCAGTACCCTAGGACAGGGGGCGATATTGTTGGGTCAGCCCCAGCATTTT
CASTLGQGAILLGQPQHF
>TRBJ1-5|-|TRBV4-1|TRBD1
TGCGCCAGCAGCCAAGGCGACAGGGGGTCCCATCAGCCCCAGCATTTT
CASSQGDRGSHQPQHF
>TRBJ1-3|-|TRBV9|-
TGTGCCAGCAGCGCAGACTTTAAGGGGGTCTCTGGAAACACCATATATTTT
CASSADFKGVSGNTIYF
>TRBJ2-5|-|TRBV7-8|TRBD1
TGTGCCAGCAGCAATGACAGGGTAGCATCAGAGACCCAGTACTTC
CASSNDRVASETQYF
>TRBJ1-2|-|TRBV4-2|TRBD1
TGTGCCAGCAGCCGATCCTCCGGGACAGGGGATGGCTACACCTTC
CASSRSSGTGDGYTF
>TRBJ1-2|-|TRBV24-1|TRBD1
TGTGCCACCAGTGCATCCGGACAGGGGGTCGATGGCTACACCTTC
CATSASGQGVDGYTF
>TRBJ2-3|-|TRBV5-4|TRBD1
TGTGCCAGCAGCCCTCACCCGGGACAGGGGGGGAATACGCAGTATTTT
CASSPHPGQGGNTQYF
>TRBJ1-2|-|TRBV11-2|TRBD1
TGTGCCAGCAGCTTAGTACGGGGACAGGGATTGGTTGGCTACACCTTC
CASSLVRGQGLVGYTF
>TRBJ2-3|-|TRBV18|-
TGTGCCAGCGGGGGGACCACCCCGGATACGCAGTATTTT
CASGGTTPDTQYF
>TRBJ2-3|-|TRBV28|TRBD2
TGTGCCAGCAGCGGGACTATGGGTAGGGATACGCAGTATTTT
CASSGTMGRDTQYF
>TRBJ2-5|-|TRBV5-4|-
TGTGCCAGCAGCTTGCCCCGAGAGACCCAGTACTTC
CASSLPRETQYF
>TRBJ2-5|-|TRBV10-1|-
TGCGCCAGCAGTGAGCTTACGGGGATGGAGACCCAGTACTTC
CASSELTGMETQYF
>TRBJ1-2|-|TRBV7-9|TRBD1
TGTGCCAGCAGCCGCGGACAGGGTGATGGCTACACCTTC
CASSRGQGDGYTF
>TRBJ1-1|-|TRBV28|-
TGTGCCAGCAGACTGCAGCCCCATGAAGCTTTCTTT
CASRLQPHEAFF
>TRBJ2-1|-|TRBV5-1|-
TGCGCCAGCAGCCCGACGCGGCAGTACAATGAGCAGTTCTTC
CASSPTRQYNEQFF
>TRBJ2-2|-|TRBV20-1|-
TGCAGTGCTCCAAGGGCCGGGGCGAACACCGGGGAGCTGTTTTTT
CSAPRAGANTGELFF
>TRBJ2-2|-|TRBV4-2|TRBD1
TGTGCCAGCAGCCAAGATACAGGGGGCACCGGGGAGCTGTTTTTT
CASSQDTGGTGELFF
>TRBJ2-2|-|TRBV5-5|-
TGTGCCAGCAGCTGGGGCGTTGGGTCGGCGAACACCGGGGAGCTGTTTTTT
CASSWGVGSANTGELFF
>TRBJ2-2|-|TRBV5-1|TRBD1
TGCGCCAGCGATCTGACAGGGGGAGTGGGGACCGGGGAGCTGTTTTTT
CASDLTGGVGTGELFF
>TRBJ2-2|-|TRBV29-1|TRBD1
TGCAGCGTTGAACGTTGGCCAGGGGGAGACACCGGGGAGCTGTTTTTT
CSVERWPGGDTGELFF
>TRBJ2-1|-|TRBV20-1|-
TGCAGTGGAAGCCGGGACGGGAACTCCTACAATGAGCAGTTCTTC
CSGSRDGNSYNEQFF
>TRBJ2-3|-|TRBV25-1|TRBD1
TGTGCCAGCAGAGGAGACAGGGGCACAGATACGCAGTATTTT
CASRGDRGTDTQYF
>TRBJ1-6|-|TRBV6-5|-
TGTGCCAGCAGTTACGCTACGAGTTCACCCCTCCACTTT
CASSYATSSPLHF
>TRBJ1-1|-|TRBV6-5|TRBD1
TGTGCCAGCAGTTACCGCCTCCCCGGGACAGATGAAGCTTTCTTT
CASSYRLPGTDEAFF
>TRBJ2-2|once|TRBV20-1|-
TGCAGTGCTAGAGTGACGGGGGCCGCCGGGGAGCTGTTTTTT
CSARVTGAAGELFF
>TRBJ1-6|-|TRBV3-1|-
TGTGCCAGCAGCCAAGAGCAGGGAAGGTCCTCCTATAATTCACCCCTCCACTTT
CASSQEQGRSSYNSPLHF
>TRBJ1-1|-|TRBV18|-
TGTGCCAGCTCACCACCTCTGACAGGGAACACTGAAGCTTTCTTT
CASSPPLTGNTEAFF
>TRBJ1-2|-|TRBV14|-
TGTGCCAGCAGCCAAGACCTGCGCGGGGGAGGCTACACCTTC
CASSQDLRGGGYTF
>TRBJ2-5|-|TRBV20-1|-
TGCAGTGCTAGACCCGGAGCCGAAGAGACCCAGTACTTC
CSARPGAEETQYF
>TRBJ1-2|once|TRBV28|-
TGTGCCAGCAGTCCCGCTTACTTGGAAGGCTACACCTTC
CASSPAYLEGYTF
>TRBJ2-5|-|TRBV27|-
TGTGCCAGCAGTGGAATACAGGGACAAGAGACCCAGTACTTC
CASSGIQGQETQYF
>TRBJ2-7|-|TRBV7-2|-
TGTGCCAGCAGCTTAGCGCAGCGCGAGCAGTACTTC
CASSLAQREQYF
>TRBJ2-5|-|TRBV5-4|-
TGTGCCAGCAGCTTGGGGATCGGGACCCAGTACTTC
CASSLGIGTQYF
>TRBJ2-3|-|TRBV10-3|TRBD1
TGTGCCATCAGTGAGTCGACGTCCAGGGGGCGGACAGATACGCAGTATTTT
CAISESTSRGRTDTQYF
>TRBJ2-2|-|TRBV9|TRBD2
TGTGCCAGCAGCCCTCGGGGTAGCGGGATCCAGAACACCGGGGAGCTGTTTTTT
CASSPRGSGIQNTGELFF
>TRBJ1-1|-|TRBV3-1|-
TGTGCCAGCGAATCCTATCCGGGGGGGAACACTGAAGCTTTCTTT
CASESYPGGNTEAFF
>TRBJ2-3|-|TRBV20-1|TRBD1
TGCAGTGCTTGGACAGGGGAGGAGGGCACAGATACGCAGTATTTT
CSAWTGEEGTDTQYF